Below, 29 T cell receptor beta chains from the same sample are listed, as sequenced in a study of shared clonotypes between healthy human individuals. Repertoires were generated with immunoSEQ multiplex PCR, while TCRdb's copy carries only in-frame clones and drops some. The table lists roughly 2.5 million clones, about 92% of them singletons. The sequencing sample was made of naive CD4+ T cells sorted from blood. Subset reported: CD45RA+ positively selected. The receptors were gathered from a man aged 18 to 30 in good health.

The chain's CDR3 is CASSVSTAVGYGYTF. The CDR3 DNA follows: TGTGCCAGCAGTGTTTCAACGGCAGTTGGCTATGGCTACACCTTC. The rearrangement links TRBV6-1 to TRBJ1-2; D is ambiguous. Trimming left V 4 bases short and J 4 bases short, with 16 bases between. The CDR3 sequence is 15 residues long. Germline V CDR1 and CDR2: MNHNS, SASEGT.

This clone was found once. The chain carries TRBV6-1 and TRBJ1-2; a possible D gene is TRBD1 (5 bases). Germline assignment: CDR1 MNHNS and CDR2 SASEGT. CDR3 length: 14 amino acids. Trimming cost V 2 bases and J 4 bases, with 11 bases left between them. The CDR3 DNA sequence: TGTGCCAGCAGTGAACGGGACGGGGGCTATGGCTACACCTTC. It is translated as CASSERDGGYGYTF.

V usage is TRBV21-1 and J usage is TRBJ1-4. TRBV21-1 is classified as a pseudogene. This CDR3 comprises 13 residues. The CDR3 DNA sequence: TGTGCCAGCAGCGGGAGGACTAATGAAAAACTGTTTTTT. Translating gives CASSGRTNEKLFF.

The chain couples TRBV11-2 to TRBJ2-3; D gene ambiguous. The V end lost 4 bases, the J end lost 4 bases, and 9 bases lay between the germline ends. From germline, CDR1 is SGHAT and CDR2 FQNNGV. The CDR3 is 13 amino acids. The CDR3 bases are TGTGCCAGCAGCTCGACGCACCCAGATACGCAGTATTTT. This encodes CASSSTHPDTQYF.

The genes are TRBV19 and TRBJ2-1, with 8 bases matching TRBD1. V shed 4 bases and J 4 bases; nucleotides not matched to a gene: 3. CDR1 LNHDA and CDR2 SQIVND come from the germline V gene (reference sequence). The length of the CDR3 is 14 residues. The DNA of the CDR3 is TGTGCCAGTAGTAAGCAGGGGGCATACAATGAGCAGTTCTTC. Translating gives CASSKQGAYNEQFF. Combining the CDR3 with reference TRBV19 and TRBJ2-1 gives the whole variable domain DGGITQSPKYLFRKEGQNVTLSCEQNLNHDAMYWYRQDPGQGLRLIYYSQIVNDFQKGDIAEGYSVSREKKESFPLTVTSAQKNPTAFYLCASSKQGAYNEQFFGPGTRLTVL.

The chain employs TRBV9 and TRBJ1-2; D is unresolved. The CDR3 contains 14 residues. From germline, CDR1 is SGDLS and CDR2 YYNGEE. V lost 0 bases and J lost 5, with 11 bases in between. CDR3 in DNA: TGTGCCAGCAGCGTAGAATCGGACTCTTATGGCTACACCTTC. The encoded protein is CASSVESDSYGYTF.

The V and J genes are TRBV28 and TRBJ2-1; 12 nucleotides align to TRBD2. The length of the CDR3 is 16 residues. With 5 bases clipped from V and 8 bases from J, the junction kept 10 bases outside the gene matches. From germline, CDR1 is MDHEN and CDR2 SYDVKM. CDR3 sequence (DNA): TGTGCCAGCAGTCCGAGACTAGCGGGAGTAGCCCATGAGCAGTTCTTC. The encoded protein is CASSPRLAGVAHEQFF. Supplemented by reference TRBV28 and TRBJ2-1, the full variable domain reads DVKVTQSSRYLVKRTGEKVFLECVQDMDHENMFWYRQDPGLGLRLIYFSYDVKMKEKGDIPEGYSVSREKKERFSLILESASTNQTSMYLCASSPRLAGVAHEQFFGPGTRLTVL.

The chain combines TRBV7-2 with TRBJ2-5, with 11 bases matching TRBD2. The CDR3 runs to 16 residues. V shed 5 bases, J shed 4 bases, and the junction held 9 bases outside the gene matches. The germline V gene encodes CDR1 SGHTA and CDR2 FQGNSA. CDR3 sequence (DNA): TGTGCCAGCAGCCCAAGACTAGCGGGGCGGGGAGAGACCCAGTACTTC. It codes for CASSPRLAGRGETQYF.

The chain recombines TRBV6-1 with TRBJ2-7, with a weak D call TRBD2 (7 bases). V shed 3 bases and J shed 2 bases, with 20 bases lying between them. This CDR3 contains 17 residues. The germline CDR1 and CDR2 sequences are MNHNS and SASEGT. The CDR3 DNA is TGTGCCAGCAGTGACGCGATTATGGGGGGGCCGCCCTACGAGCAGTACTTC. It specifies CASSDAIMGGPPYEQYF.

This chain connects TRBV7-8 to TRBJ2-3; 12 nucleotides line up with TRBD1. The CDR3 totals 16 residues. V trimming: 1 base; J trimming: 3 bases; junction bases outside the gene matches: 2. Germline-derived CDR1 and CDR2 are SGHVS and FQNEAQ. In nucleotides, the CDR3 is TGTGCCAGCAGCTTAGGGGACAGGGGGCTAACAGATACGCAGTATTTT. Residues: CASSLGDRGLTDTQYF.

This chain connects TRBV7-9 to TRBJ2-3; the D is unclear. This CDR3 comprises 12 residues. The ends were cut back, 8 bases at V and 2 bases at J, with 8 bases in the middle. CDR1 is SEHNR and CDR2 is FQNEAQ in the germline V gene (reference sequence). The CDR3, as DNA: TGTGCCAGCGGTCAGCTCACAGATACGCAGTATTTT. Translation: CASGQLTDTQYF.

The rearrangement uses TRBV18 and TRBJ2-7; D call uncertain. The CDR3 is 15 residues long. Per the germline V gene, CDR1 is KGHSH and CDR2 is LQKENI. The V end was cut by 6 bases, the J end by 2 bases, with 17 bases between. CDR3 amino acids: CASSQRAIIPYEQYF. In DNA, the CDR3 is TGTGCCAGCTCCCAACGGGCCATCATCCCCTACGAGCAGTACTTC. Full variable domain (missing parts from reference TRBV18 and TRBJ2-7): NAGVMQNPRHLVRRRGQEARLRCSPMKGHSHVYWYRQLPEEGLKFMVYLQKENIIDESGMPKERFSAEFPKEGPSILRIQQVVRGDSAAYFCASSQRAIIPYEQYFGPGTRLTVT.

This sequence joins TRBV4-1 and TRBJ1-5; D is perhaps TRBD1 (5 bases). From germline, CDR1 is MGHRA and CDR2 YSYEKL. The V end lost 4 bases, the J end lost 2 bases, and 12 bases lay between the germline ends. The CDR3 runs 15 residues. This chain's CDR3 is CASSRPGPGNQPQHF. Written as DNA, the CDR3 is TGCGCCAGCAGCCGCCCAGGGCCGGGCAATCAGCCCCAGCATTTT.

CDR3 nucleotide sequence: TGTGCCAGCAGCGAGATCGGGACCGGCCGGGTCCATGAGCAGTTCTTC. Protein: CASSEIGTGRVHEQFF. This chain uses TRBV5-4 with TRBJ2-1; D tentatively fits TRBD1 or TRBD2 (5 bases each). CDR3 length: 16 amino acids. V lost 4 bases and J 8 bases, leaving 22 bases between the germline ends. CDR1 and CDR2 (germline): SGHNT, YYREEE (reference sequence).

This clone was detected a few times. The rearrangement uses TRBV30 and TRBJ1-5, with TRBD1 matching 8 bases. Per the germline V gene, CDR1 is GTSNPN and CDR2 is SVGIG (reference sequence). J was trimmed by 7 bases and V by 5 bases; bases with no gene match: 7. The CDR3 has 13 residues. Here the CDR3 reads CAWDTGTGQPQHF. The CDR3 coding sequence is TGTGCCTGGGATACAGGGACAGGACAGCCCCAGCATTTT.

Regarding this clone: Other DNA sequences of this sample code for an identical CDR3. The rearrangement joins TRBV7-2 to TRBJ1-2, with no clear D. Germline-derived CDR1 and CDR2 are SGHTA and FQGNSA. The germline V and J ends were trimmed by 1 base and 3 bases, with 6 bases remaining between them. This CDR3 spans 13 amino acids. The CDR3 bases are TGTGCCAGCAGCTTAGGATTCGACTATGGCTACACCTTC. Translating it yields CASSLGFDYGYTF.

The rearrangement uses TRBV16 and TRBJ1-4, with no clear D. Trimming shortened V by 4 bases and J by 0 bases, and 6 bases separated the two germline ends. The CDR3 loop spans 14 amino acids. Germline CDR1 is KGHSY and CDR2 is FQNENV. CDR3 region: CASSPATTNEKLFF. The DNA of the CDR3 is TGTGCCAGCAGCCCAGCGACAACTAATGAAAAACTGTTTTTT.

The CDR3 bases are TGTGCCAGCAGTGACAGGGGGACAGATACGCAGTATTTT. Translating it yields CASSDRGTDTQYF. The V gene is TRBV6-5, the J gene TRBJ2-3; 9 nucleotides line up with TRBD1. The length of the CDR3 is 13 residues. After removal of 5 bases from V and 3 bases from J, the junction contained 0 bases not matched to a gene. Germline V lookup: CDR1 MNHEY, CDR2 SVGAGI.

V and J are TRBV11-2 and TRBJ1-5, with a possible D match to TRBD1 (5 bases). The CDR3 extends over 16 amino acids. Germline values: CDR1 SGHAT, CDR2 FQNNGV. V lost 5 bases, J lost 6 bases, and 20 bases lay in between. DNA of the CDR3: TGTGCCAGCAGCCCATCGGGGTGGGGGGATTCTCAGCCCCAGCATTTT. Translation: CASSPSGWGDSQPQHF.

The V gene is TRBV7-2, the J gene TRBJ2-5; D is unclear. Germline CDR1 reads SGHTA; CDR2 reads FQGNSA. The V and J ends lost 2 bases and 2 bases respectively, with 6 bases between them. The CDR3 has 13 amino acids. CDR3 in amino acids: CASSLLPQETQYF. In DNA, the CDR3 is TGTGCCAGCAGCTTATTACCGCAAGAGACCCAGTACTTC.

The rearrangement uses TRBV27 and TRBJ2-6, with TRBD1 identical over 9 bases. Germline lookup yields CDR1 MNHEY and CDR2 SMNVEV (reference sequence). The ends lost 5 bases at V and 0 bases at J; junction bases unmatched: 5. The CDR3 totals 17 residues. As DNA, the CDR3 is TGTGCCAGCAGTGCCACAGGGGGCAGCTCTGGGGCCAACGTCCTGACTTTC. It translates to CASSATGGSSGANVLTF.

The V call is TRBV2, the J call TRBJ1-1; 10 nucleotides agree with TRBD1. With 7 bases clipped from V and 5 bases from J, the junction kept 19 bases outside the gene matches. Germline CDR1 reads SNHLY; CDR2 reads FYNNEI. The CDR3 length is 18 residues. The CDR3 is CASILERDRGKVGTEAFF. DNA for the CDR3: TGTGCCAGCATTTTAGAGCGGGACAGGGGTAAAGTTGGGACTGAAGCTTTCTTT.

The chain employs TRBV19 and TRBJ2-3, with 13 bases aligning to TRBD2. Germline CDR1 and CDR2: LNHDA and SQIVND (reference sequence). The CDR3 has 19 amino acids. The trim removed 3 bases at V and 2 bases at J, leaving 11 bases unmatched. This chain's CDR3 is CASSIHRTSGSRVTDTQYF. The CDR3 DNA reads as TGTGCCAGTAGTATCCACCGGACTAGCGGGAGTCGGGTCACAGATACGCAGTATTTT. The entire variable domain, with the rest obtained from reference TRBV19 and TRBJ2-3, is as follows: DGGITQSPKYLFRKEGQNVTLSCEQNLNHDAMYWYRQDPGQGLRLIYYSQIVNDFQKGDIAEGYSVSREKKESFPLTVTSAQKNPTAFYLCASSIHRTSGSRVTDTQYFGPGTRLTVL.

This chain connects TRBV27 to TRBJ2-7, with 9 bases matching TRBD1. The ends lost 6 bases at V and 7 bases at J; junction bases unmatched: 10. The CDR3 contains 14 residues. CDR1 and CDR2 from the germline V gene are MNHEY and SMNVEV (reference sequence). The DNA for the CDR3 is TGTGCCAGCAGCCGCAACAGGGGGCAAAATGAGCAGTACTTC. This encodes CASSRNRGQNEQYF.

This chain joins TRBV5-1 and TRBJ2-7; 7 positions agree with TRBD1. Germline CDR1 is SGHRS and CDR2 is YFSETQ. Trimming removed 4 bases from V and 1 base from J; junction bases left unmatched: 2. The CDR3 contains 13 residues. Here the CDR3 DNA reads TGCGCCAGCAGCGCGACAGGGTCCTACGAGCAGTACTTC. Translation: CASSATGSYEQYF.

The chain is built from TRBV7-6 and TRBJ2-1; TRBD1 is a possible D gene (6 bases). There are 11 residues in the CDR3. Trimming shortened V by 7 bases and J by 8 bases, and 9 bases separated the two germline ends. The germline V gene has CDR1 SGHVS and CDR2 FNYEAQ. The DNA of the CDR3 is TGTGCCAGCAACAGGGTTTATGAGCAGTTCTTC. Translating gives CASNRVYEQFF. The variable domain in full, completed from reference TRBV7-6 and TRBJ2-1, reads GAGVSQSPRYKVTKRGQDVALRCDPISGHVSLYWYRQALGQGPEFLTYFNYEAQQDKSGLPNDRFSAERPEGSISTLTIQRTEQRDSAMYRCASNRVYEQFFGPGTRLTVL.

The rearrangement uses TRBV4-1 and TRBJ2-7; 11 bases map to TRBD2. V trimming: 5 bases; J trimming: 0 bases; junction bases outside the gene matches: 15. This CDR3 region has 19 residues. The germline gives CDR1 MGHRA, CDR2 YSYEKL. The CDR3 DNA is TGCGCCAGCAGCAGCGACTTCAATATAGCGGGAGGGCCCTCCTACGAGCAGTACTTC. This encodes CASSSDFNIAGGPSYEQYF.

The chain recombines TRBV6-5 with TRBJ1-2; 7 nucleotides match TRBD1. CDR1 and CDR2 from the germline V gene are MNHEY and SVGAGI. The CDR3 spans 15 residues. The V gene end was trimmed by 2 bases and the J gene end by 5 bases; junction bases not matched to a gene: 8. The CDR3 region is CASSYGQGGNYGYTF. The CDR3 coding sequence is TGTGCCAGCAGTTACGGGCAGGGGGGAAATTATGGCTACACCTTC.

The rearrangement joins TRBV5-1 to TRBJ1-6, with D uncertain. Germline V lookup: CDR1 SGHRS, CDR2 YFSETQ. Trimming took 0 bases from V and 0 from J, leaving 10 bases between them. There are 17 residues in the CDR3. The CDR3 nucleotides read TGCGCCAGCAGCTTGGCGGTCCGGAGCTCCTATAATTCACCCCTCCACTTT. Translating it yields CASSLAVRSSYNSPLHF.